A selection of T cell receptor beta chains follows, all from one sample in a study of blood T cell repertoires in COVID-19. Profiled with immunoSEQ multiplex PCR; TCRdb holds only in-frame clones, not every one. This table holds 120,000 or so clones, about 80% found once. Sequencing was done on a sample of peripheral blood. These receptors were obtained from a woman aged 45-60 years with acute or convalescent COVID-19. The CDR3 runs from the conserved cysteine through the conserved F or W. Each record gives: D gene, V gene, J gene, clone size, CDR3 DNA, CDR3 protein. The D gene is left open where the match is weak. Clone sizes are given selectively: once, few, many, or a class where the clone is expanded.

D: TRBD1; V: TRBV3-1/TRBV3-2; J: TRBJ1-2; size: .; DNA: TGTGCCAGCAGCTCGGAGACAGGGTGGGGCTACACCTTC; CDR3: CASSSETGWGYTF
D: .; V: TRBV10-2; J: TRBJ1-5; size: .; DNA: TGCGCCAGCGCGGACAGAGAGAATCAGCCCCAGCATTTT; CDR3: CASADRENQPQHF
D: TRBD1; V: TRBV5-1; J: TRBJ1-3; size: .; DNA: TGCGCCAGCAGCTTGGGGACAGGGCGGGGAAACACCATATATTTT; CDR3: CASSLGTGRGNTIYF
D: TRBD2; V: TRBV4-2; J: TRBJ2-3; size: .; DNA: TGTGCCAGCAGCCAGGGGACTAGCGGGAGCCCAGATACGCAGTATTTT; CDR3: CASSQGTSGSPDTQYF
D: TRBD1; V: TRBV10-3; J: TRBJ1-2; size: once; DNA: TGTGCCACCCAGAGGCAACAGGGGATATATGATGGCTACACCTTC; CDR3: CATQRQQGIYDGYTF
D: TRBD1; V: TRBV18; J: TRBJ2-2; size: few; DNA: TGTGCCAGCTCACCAAGACAGGGCCCCGGGGAGCTGTTTTTT; CDR3: CASSPRQGPGELFF
D: TRBD2; V: TRBV9; J: TRBJ2-7; size: .; DNA: TGTGCCAGCAGCTTAGGGGGCCGGTTCGGTAGCGGGAGTTACGAGCAGTACTTC; CDR3: CASSLGGRFGSGSYEQYF
D: TRBD1; V: TRBV9; J: TRBJ1-3; size: .; DNA: TGTGCCAGCAGCCCCGGGACAGGCTTCTCTGGAAACACCATATATTTT; CDR3: CASSPGTGFSGNTIYF
D: TRBD1; V: TRBV3-1/TRBV3-2; J: TRBJ2-3; size: .; DNA: TGTGCCAGCAGTTTTCAGGGGGACAGCACAGATACGCAGTATTTT; CDR3: CASSFQGDSTDTQYF
D: .; V: TRBV19; J: TRBJ1-6; size: .; DNA: TGTGCCAGTAGTAACTGGGGCGACGGACCCAATTCACCCCTCCACTTT; CDR3: CASSNWGDGPNSPLHF
D: .; V: TRBV4-2; J: TRBJ1-1; size: few; DNA: TGTGCCAGCAGCCAAGATCCTGGACAAAAGGGAGCTTTCTTT; CDR3: CASSQDPGQKGAFF
D: TRBD1; V: TRBV18; J: TRBJ1-1; size: .; DNA: TGTGCCAGCTCACCAGCAGGGGGAAACACTGAAGCTTTCTTT; CDR3: CASSPAGGNTEAFF
D: TRBD2; V: TRBV10-3; J: TRBJ2-7; size: .; DNA: TGTGCCATCAGTGAGTCGATTAGCGGGAGGGTTTACGAGCAGTACTTC; CDR3: CAISESISGRVYEQYF
D: .; V: TRBV29-1; J: TRBJ2-1; size: once; DNA: TGCAGCGTTGTTTGGCTAGCGACGGTGTATGAGCAGTTCTTC; CDR3: CSVVWLATVYEQFF
D: .; V: TRBV7-3; J: TRBJ1-3; size: .; DNA: TGTGCCAGCAGCACATACAGGGCTTTACTCTCTGGAAACACCATATATTTT; CDR3: CASSTYRALLSGNTIYF
D: TRBD2; V: TRBV9; J: TRBJ2-1; size: .; DNA: TGTGCCAGCAGCGTAGCAGGCGGGAGGGCGTTAAATGAGCAGTTCTTC; CDR3: CASSVAGGRALNEQFF
D: .; V: TRBV4-2; J: TRBJ2-3; size: .; DNA: TGTGCCAGCAGCCAAGATCAGCGGGGCACAGATACGCAGTATTTT; CDR3: CASSQDQRGTDTQYF
D: TRBD2; V: TRBV19; J: TRBJ2-3; size: .; DNA: TGTGCCAGTAGAACGACTAGCGACGAAGATACGCAGTATTTT; CDR3: CASRTTSDEDTQYF
D: .; V: TRBV21-1; J: TRBJ2-3; size: .; DNA: TGTGCCAGCACCGCGACTAGCGTGGGCACAGATACGCAGTATTTT; CDR3: CASTATSVGTDTQYF
D: TRBD2; V: TRBV7-2; J: TRBJ2-2; size: .; DNA: TGTGCCAGCAGCGGACTAGCGGGATTCACCGGGGAGCTGTTTTTT; CDR3: CASSGLAGFTGELFF
D: .; V: TRBV28; J: TRBJ2-7; size: .; DNA: TGTGCCAGCAGACCCGCCGGGAGTGCAGAGCAGTACTTC; CDR3: CASRPAGSAEQYF
D: .; V: TRBV11-2; J: TRBJ1-5; size: .; DNA: TGTGCCAGCAGCGCTCAGGGTTCTCAGCCCCAGCATTTT; CDR3: CASSAQGSQPQHF
D: TRBD2; V: TRBV5-1; J: TRBJ2-1; size: .; DNA: TGCGCCAGCAGCTTGCTAGCGGGAGCAGCGAATGAGCAGTTCTTC; CDR3: CASSLLAGAANEQFF
D: .; V: TRBV2; J: TRBJ1-2; size: .; DNA: TGTGCCAGCAGCCCTCAGGGTCTAGGAGGCTACACCTTC; CDR3: CASSPQGLGGYTF
D: .; V: TRBV5-4; J: TRBJ1-1; size: .; DNA: TGTGCCAGCAGCGCGGGAAGAGCGAACACTGAAGCTTTCTTT; CDR3: CASSAGRANTEAFF
D: TRBD2; V: TRBV11-3; J: TRBJ2-5; size: .; DNA: TGTGCCAGCAGCTTAGGACTAGCGGGTCCCCAAGAGACCCAGTACTTC; CDR3: CASSLGLAGPQETQYF
D: .; V: TRBV5-4; J: TRBJ1-2; size: .; DNA: TGTGCCAGCAGCTTGGGGTTGTCAGGGTCCGGCTATGGCTACACCTTC; CDR3: CASSLGLSGSGYGYTF
D: TRBD1; V: TRBV19; J: TRBJ1-5; size: .; DNA: TGTGCCAGTAGGAGGACAGGGGTCTCTCAGCCCCAGCATTTT; CDR3: CASRRTGVSQPQHF
D: TRBD1; V: TRBV19; J: TRBJ1-5; size: .; DNA: TGTGCCAGTAGAGATATTATACAGGGGTATGATCAGCCCCAGCATTTT; CDR3: CASRDIIQGYDQPQHF
D: TRBD2; V: TRBV7-9; J: TRBJ2-5; size: .; DNA: TGTGCCAGCAGCCTCGGGACTAGCGGGAGAGAAGAGACCCAGTACTTC; CDR3: CASSLGTSGREETQYF
D: TRBD1; V: TRBV11-2; J: TRBJ1-4; size: .; DNA: TGTGCCAGCAGCTTAGTATCGTGGACAGGGGGCAGTGAAAAACTGTTTTTT; CDR3: CASSLVSWTGGSEKLFF
D: .; V: TRBV30; J: TRBJ1-5; size: .; DNA: TGTGCCTGGAGTGTAGGGGGACAAGGCAATCAGCCCCAGCATTTT; CDR3: CAWSVGGQGNQPQHF
D: TRBD1; V: TRBV7-9; J: TRBJ1-3; size: .; DNA: TGTGCCAGCAGCCAGGGACAGGGCACTGGAAACACCATATATTTT; CDR3: CASSQGQGTGNTIYF
D: .; V: TRBV10-3; J: TRBJ2-1; size: .; DNA: TGTGCCACCTCTGGAGGGGGGGCCTACAATGAGCAGTTCTTC; CDR3: CATSGGGAYNEQFF
D: TRBD1; V: TRBV7-3; J: TRBJ1-2; size: .; DNA: TGTGCCAGCAGCTTAACGGGACAGGAGAAAGACTATGGCTACACCTTC; CDR3: CASSLTGQEKDYGYTF
D: TRBD1; V: TRBV29-1; J: TRBJ2-7; size: many; DNA: TGCAGCGTTTCCGGACAGGCCACCTACGAGCAGTACTTC; CDR3: CSVSGQATYEQYF
D: .; V: TRBV6-5; J: TRBJ1-6; size: .; DNA: TGTGCCAGCAGTAACGGTCCTAGGAGGTCACCCCTCCACTTT; CDR3: CASSNGPRRSPLHF